Below, 24 T cell receptor beta chains from the same sample are listed, as sequenced in a study of T cell changes during pregnancy in multiple sclerosis. Generated by immunoSEQ multiplex PCR, the TCRdb table keeps only in-frame clones and is missing some. The repertoire holds some 94,000 clones, with around 93% as singletons. Source: peripheral blood, taken in the first trimester of pregnancy. The receptors here all came from a female donor in good health, enrolled as a control in a pregnancy study.

V is TRBV18 and J is TRBJ1-1; D is perhaps TRBD1 (5 bases). The V gene's germline CDR1 is KGHSH and CDR2 LQKENI. The CDR3 spans 15 residues. With 5 bases removed from V and 1 base from J, the gap between germline ends came to 14 bases. The CDR3 here is CASSTTGGENTEAFF. CDR3 coding DNA: TGTGCCAGCTCAACCACGGGGGGGGAGAACACTGAAGCTTTCTTT.

V and J are TRBV4-1 and TRBJ1-1; TRBD1 matches 9 bases. Trimming removed 8 bases from V and 5 bases from J; junction bases left unmatched: 6. Per the germline V gene, CDR1 is MGHRA and CDR2 is YSYEKL. This CDR3 region has 13 residues. CDR3 sequence: CASQGQGGTEAFF. Here the CDR3 DNA reads TGCGCCAGCCAGGGACAGGGCGGAACTGAAGCTTTCTTT.

V is TRBV4-3 and J is TRBJ2-6; no clear D gene. The CDR3 has 17 amino acids. The ends were cut back, 1 base at V and 0 bases at J, with 10 bases in the middle. Per the germline V gene, CDR1 is LGHNA and CDR2 is YSLEER. The DNA of the CDR3 is TGCGCCAGCAGCCAAGGAGGATGGAACTCTGGGGCCAACGTCCTGACTTTC. Translating it yields CASSQGGWNSGANVLTF.

The chain couples TRBV18 to TRBJ1-5; D may be TRBD1 (6 bases). With 2 bases removed from V and 7 bases from J, the gap between germline ends came to 12 bases. CDR1 is KGHSH, CDR2 LQKENI, per germline. CDR3 length: 14 residues. The CDR3 reads CASSPGAGEQPQHF. DNA of the CDR3: TGTGCCAGCTCACCAGGGGCAGGGGAGCAGCCCCAGCATTTT.

This chain joins TRBV28 and TRBJ2-7; 7 bases map to TRBD1. The CDR3 is 13 residues long. The germline V gene encodes CDR1 MDHEN and CDR2 SYDVKM. The ends lost 6 bases at V and 3 bases at J; junction bases unmatched: 5. CDR3 residues: CASSKGGLYEQYF. The CDR3, as DNA: TGTGCCAGCAGCAAAGGGGGCCTCTACGAGCAGTACTTC.

The chain carries TRBV5-6 and TRBJ2-3; TRBD1 is a possible D gene (5 bases). The V end lost 1 base, the J end lost 4 bases, and 10 bases lay between the germline ends. The CDR3 loop spans 14 amino acids. Per the germline V gene, CDR1 is SGHDT and CDR2 is YYEEEE. The CDR3 DNA is TGTGCCAGCAGCTTGCAGGGAATCGCAGATACGCAGTATTTT. This encodes CASSLQGIADTQYF.

V and J are TRBV7-9 and TRBJ1-1, with TRBD1 matching over 7 bases. The V segment lost 2 bases and the J segment 1 base; nucleotides outside the gene matches: 1. CDR1 is SEHNR and CDR2 is FQNEAQ in the germline V gene (reference sequence). This CDR3 comprises 14 residues. CDR3 in amino acids: CASSLYRGNTEAFF. The CDR3, as DNA: TGTGCCAGCAGCTTATACAGGGGGAACACTGAAGCTTTCTTT.

The rearrangement uses TRBV14 and TRBJ2-7, with TRBD1 matching over 12 bases. Trimming removed 4 bases from V and 7 bases from J; junction bases left unmatched: 8. Germline V gene sequence: CDR1 SGHDN, CDR2 FVKESK. This CDR3 has 15 residues. The CDR3 sequence: CASSRPGQGAWEQYF. In DNA form, the CDR3 reads TGTGCCAGCAGCCGCCCGGGACAGGGGGCGTGGGAGCAGTACTTC.

The J gene is TRBJ1-3, the V gene TRBV5-6, with D possibly being TRBD1 (5 bases). CDR3 size: 13 residues. The germline V gene has CDR1 SGHDT and CDR2 YYEEEE. V lost 2 bases and J 2 bases, leaving 5 bases between the germline ends. The CDR3 coding sequence is TGTGCCAGCAGCTTAGGGGCTGGAAACACCATATATTTT. This encodes CASSLGAGNTIYF.

The chain employs TRBV4-3 and TRBJ2-5; 7 nucleotides line up with TRBD2. CDR1 is LGHNA, CDR2 YSLEER, per germline. The CDR3 has 13 residues. With 4 bases clipped from V and 5 bases from J, the junction kept 4 bases outside the gene matches. CDR3: CASSRGAGETQYF. In DNA form, the CDR3 reads TGCGCCAGCAGCCGCGGAGCGGGGGAGACCCAGTACTTC.

This rearrangement joins TRBV9 to TRBJ1-6; TRBD1 aligns across 9 bases. CDR1 SGDLS and CDR2 YYNGEE come from the germline V gene. The trim removed 4 bases at V and 10 bases at J, leaving 6 bases unmatched. The CDR3 is 14 amino acids. In nucleotides, the CDR3 is TGTGCCAGCAGCTCAGGACAGGGGTACTCACCCCTCCACTTT. Encoded protein: CASSSGQGYSPLHF.

This clone was found a few times. The rearrangement joins TRBV7-9 to TRBJ2-7, with 7 bases identical to TRBD1. The V segment lost 3 bases and the J segment 5 bases; nucleotides outside the gene matches: 10. From germline, CDR1 is SEHNR and CDR2 FQNEAQ (reference sequence). The CDR3 covers 15 residues. The CDR3 sequence is CASSFGTALLDEQYF. CDR3 in DNA: TGTGCCAGCAGCTTCGGGACAGCCCTTCTGGACGAGCAGTACTTC.

The chain couples TRBV5-1 to TRBJ1-1, with a tentative D call TRBD1 (6 bases). The germline V and J ends were trimmed by 6 bases and 4 bases, with 13 bases remaining between them. CDR1 is SGHRS, CDR2 YFSETQ, per germline. The CDR3 is 13 amino acids. CDR3 in amino acids: CASTNTGSTEAFF. The CDR3 DNA sequence: TGCGCCAGCACCAACACAGGGAGCACTGAAGCTTTCTTT.

This CDR3 is CASSLGTVEPQHF. DNA of the CDR3: TGTGCCAGCAGCTTAGGTACAGTGGAGCCCCAGCATTTT. The V and J genes are TRBV13 and TRBJ1-5; D remains unclear. The V and J ends lost 0 bases and 8 bases respectively, with 8 bases between them. CDR1 is PRHDT, CDR2 FYEKMQ, per germline (reference sequence). CDR3 length: 13 residues.

At least ten counts were recorded for this clone. CDR3 region: CASSPEFNEKLFF. CDR3 coding DNA: TGTGCCAGCAGCCCCGAGTTTAATGAAAAACTGTTTTTT. The chain joins TRBV9 to TRBJ1-4; D unclear. CDR3 length: 13 amino acids. CDR1 is SGDLS, CDR2 YYNGEE, per germline. V dropped 4 bases and J dropped 4 bases, with 8 bases sitting between them. Full variable domain (outside the CDR3, taken from reference TRBV9 and TRBJ1-4): DSGVTQTPKHLITATGQRVTLRCSPRSGDLSVYWYQQSLDQGLQFLIQYYNGEERAKGNILERFSAQQFPDLHSELNLSSLELGDSALYFCASSPEFNEKLFFGSGTQLSVL.

The chain combines TRBV29-1 with TRBJ1-2, with D unclear. CDR1 is SQVTM and CDR2 is ANQGSEA in the germline V gene. This CDR3 spans 15 amino acids. Between the trimmed V and J ends, which lost 6 bases and 3 bases, there was a span of 20 bases. The CDR3 coding sequence is TGCAGCGTCCGTAGCGTGCCGGGTCGAGACTATGGCTACACCTTC. As protein: CSVRSVPGRDYGYTF.

V gene TRBV9 combines with J gene TRBJ1-6, with a weak D call TRBD1 (5 bases). The CDR3 contains 14 residues. CDR1 and CDR2 (germline): SGDLS, YYNGEE. V was shortened by 2 bases and J by 6 bases, with 9 bases between the two germline ends. In DNA, the CDR3 is TGTGCCAGCAGCGTGGCAGGGCGTAATTCACCCCTCCACTTT. It is translated as CASSVAGRNSPLHF. Supplemented by reference TRBV9 and TRBJ1-6, the full variable domain reads DSGVTQTPKHLITATGQRVTLRCSPRSGDLSVYWYQQSLDQGLQFLIQYYNGEERAKGNILERFSAQQFPDLHSELNLSSLELGDSALYFCASSVAGRNSPLHFGNGTRLTVT.

This chain uses TRBV4-1 with TRBJ1-2, with a weak D call TRBD1 (6 bases). Germline V CDR1 and CDR2: MGHRA, YSYEKL. V gave up 0 bases and J gave up 5 bases, with 13 bases separating them. The CDR3 runs 15 residues. CDR3 in DNA: TGCGCCAGCAGCCAAGATCCCAGGGGAGATTATGGCTACACCTTC. Protein sequence: CASSQDPRGDYGYTF.

The V and J genes are TRBV5-6 and TRBJ2-7; D unclear. V lost 0 bases and J 0 bases, leaving 10 bases between the germline ends. The CDR3 extends over 15 amino acids. Per germline, CDR1 SGHDT and CDR2 YYEEEE. The CDR3 is CASSLGRLVSYEQYF. The DNA of the CDR3 is TGTGCCAGCAGCTTGGGTCGACTGGTCTCCTACGAGCAGTACTTC.

Comment on this clone: One end of the junction is discordant with germline, which a read error may explain. The rearrangement joins TRBV18 to TRBJ1-2; TRBD1 is a possible D gene (5 bases). CDR1 is KGHSH, CDR2 LQKENI, per germline. This CDR3 contains 14 residues. CDR3 sequence: CASSPSRDWGEFRF. CDR3 sequence (DNA): TGTGCCAGCTCACCCAGCCGGGACTGGGGAGAGTTCAGGTTC. Variable domain in full (rest from reference TRBV18 and TRBJ1-2): NAGVMQNPRHLVRRRGQEARLRCSPMKGHSHVYWYRQLPEEGLKFMVYLQKENIIDESGMPKERFSAEFPKEGPSILRIQQVVRGDSAAYFCASSPSRDWGEFRFGSGTRLTVV.

This chain joins TRBV5-6 and TRBJ2-3; 9 bases line up with TRBD1. Germline assignment: CDR1 SGHDT and CDR2 YYEEEE. The CDR3 is 18 amino acids. Trimming took 1 base from V and 1 from J; bases not matched to a gene: 10. CDR3 loop: CASSLFVGTGPRTDTQYF. Here the CDR3 DNA reads TGTGCCAGCAGCTTGTTTGTCGGGACAGGGCCCCGCACAGATACGCAGTATTTT.

The chain uses TRBV5-1 and TRBJ1-2; 9 bases are shared with TRBD1. Trimming removed 6 bases from V and 6 bases from J; junction bases left unmatched: 12. The CDR3 has 15 residues. Per the germline V gene, CDR1 is SGHRS and CDR2 is YFSETQ. CDR3 bases: TGCGCCAGCATAAAAGGGGACAGGGATATCGATGGCTACACCTTC. Amino acids: CASIKGDRDIDGYTF.

The J gene is TRBJ1-1, the V gene TRBV28; TRBD1 is a possible D gene (5 bases). This CDR3 is built from 14 residues. V was trimmed by 5 bases and J by 4 bases, leaving 14 bases between them. Germline V CDR1 and CDR2: MDHEN, SYDVKM. CDR3 protein: CASSGSGGRTEAFF. The CDR3 coding sequence is TGTGCCAGCAGTGGGTCGGGGGGACGCACTGAAGCTTTCTTT.

Here the CDR3 DNA reads TGTGCCAGCAGCCGACTTGGTGGGGCCAACGTCCTGACTTTC. Translated, it gives CASSRLGGANVLTF. The chain combines TRBV7-6 with TRBJ2-6; no reliable D call. Germline V CDR1 and CDR2: SGHVS, FNYEAQ. This CDR3 comprises 14 residues. V was trimmed by 5 bases and J by 3 bases, leaving 8 bases between them.